The rows below give T cell receptor beta chains drawn from one sample of a study of blood T cell repertoires in COVID-19. This table comes from immunoSEQ multiplex PCR, and its TCRdb copy is limited to in-frame clones, with some not included. The sample includes about 230,000 clones, approximately 85% of them seen just once. The sequenced material came from peripheral blood. The receptors were sampled from a man in his forties with acute or convalescent COVID-19. Each CDR3 is given with its conserved first and last residue. The D gene is left open where the match is weak. Clone size is stated in some rows and not others, as once, few, many or a class when expanded.

TRBJ2-2	NA	TRBV9	TRBD2	TGTGCCAGCAGACAAGCGGGGGTCGGGGTCGGGGAGCTGTTTTTT	CASRQAGVGVGELFF
TRBJ1-1	NA	TRBV7-8	NA	TGTGCCAGCAGCTCTAACGGTTTCAGACAGGCTATGAACACTGAAGCTTTCTTT	CASSSNGFRQAMNTEAFF
TRBJ1-1	NA	TRBV7-2	TRBD1	TGTGCCAGCAGCCAACAGGGGGCGGGGATCACTGAAGCTTTCTTT	CASSQQGAGITEAFF
TRBJ2-1	NA	TRBV2	NA	TGTGCCAGCACCCTGGGGGGGGCCTCCTACAATGAGCAGTTCTTC	CASTLGGASYNEQFF
TRBJ1-2	NA	TRBV9	TRBD1	TGTGCCAGCAGCTACAGACAGGGGAGCTATGGCTACACCTTC	CASSYRQGSYGYTF
TRBJ2-3	NA	TRBV6-2/TRBV6-3	TRBD2	TGTGCCAGCAGTTACTCTTATCGGGGGGGTTCCACAGATACGCAGTATTTT	CASSYSYRGGSTDTQYF
TRBJ1-2	NA	TRBV5-8	TRBD1	TGTGCCAGCAGTCGGGGACAGGGGGCCTGGTATGGCTACACCTTC	CASSRGQGAWYGYTF
TRBJ1-5	NA	TRBV28	NA	TGTGCCAGCAAAAAGAGGGCCCAGGGCAATCAGCCCCAGCATTTT	CASKKRAQGNQPQHF
TRBJ1-3	NA	TRBV6-5	NA	TGTGCCAGCAGTCCGCGGACAGACTCTGGAAACACCATATATTTT	CASSPRTDSGNTIYF
TRBJ2-7	NA	TRBV5-1	NA	TGCGCCAGCAGCTTGGGCCTAGATTACGAGCAGTACTTC	CASSLGLDYEQYF
TRBJ1-2	NA	TRBV19	NA	TGTGCCAGTAGTACACAGTTTACGGTCTATGGCTACACCTTC	CASSTQFTVYGYTF
TRBJ1-5	NA	TRBV6-5	NA	TGTGCCAGCAGACGACAGACTAATCAGCCCCAGCATTTT	CASRRQTNQPQHF
TRBJ2-5	NA	TRBV20-1	TRBD1	TGCAGTGCTAGTCATCAGGACAGGGAAGAGACCCAGTACTTC	CSASHQDREETQYF
TRBJ1-2	NA	TRBV28	NA	TGTGCCAGCAGTTCTATCTATGGCTACACCTTC	CASSSIYGYTF
TRBJ2-3	NA	TRBV19	NA	TGTGCCAGTAGTATAGATCGAGATACGCAGTATTTT	CASSIDRDTQYF
TRBJ1-4	NA	TRBV6-5	NA	TGTGCCAGCAGACACCGGGGGACAACTAATGAAAAACTGTTTTTT	CASRHRGTTNEKLFF
TRBJ2-1	NA	TRBV4-1	NA	TGCGCCAGCAGCAAGTTCGGGACTGGGTTCGACAATGAGCAGTTCTTC	CASSKFGTGFDNEQFF
TRBJ2-1	once	TRBV20-1	NA	TGCAGTGCTAGTGACCCAACAGGGGGGGGGAACGAGCAGTTCTTC	CSASDPTGGGNEQFF
TRBJ2-5	NA	TRBV27	TRBD2	TGTGCCAGCAGTTTGGTAGGGACTAGCGGGGGGGCCGCTGGGACCCAGTACTTC	CASSLVGTSGGAAGTQYF
TRBJ2-3	NA	TRBV13	NA	TGTGCCAGCAGCTCCCGGACAGATACGCAGTATTTT	CASSSRTDTQYF
TRBJ2-5	NA	TRBV3-1/TRBV3-2	TRBD2	TGTGCCAGCAGCCAAGCGACTAGCGGGGGGGCTCACGAGGAGACCCAGTACTTC	CASSQATSGGAHEETQYF
TRBJ2-7	NA	TRBV2	NA	TGTGCCAGCAGTGAATTCAGGGTCTACGAGCAGTACTTC	CASSEFRVYEQYF
TRBJ2-2	NA	TRBV6-5	NA	TGTGCCAGCAGTTACCTCCAGGGCGAGGAGCTGTTTTTT	CASSYLQGEELFF
TRBJ2-1	NA	TRBV2	NA	TGTGCCAGCAGTGACAGGGGTTCCTACAATGAGCAGTTCTTC	CASSDRGSYNEQFF
TRBJ2-5	NA	TRBV11-3	NA	TGTGCCAGCAGCTTAGGACCCCTAGGAGAGACCCAGTACTTC	CASSLGPLGETQYF
TRBJ1-1	NA	TRBV5-1	NA	TGCGCCAGCAGCTTGTTATCAGGTGGGAGCACTGAAGCTTTCTTT	CASSLLSGGSTEAFF
TRBJ1-1	NA	TRBV18	TRBD1	TGTGCCAGCTCACCGGACAGGATGAACACTGAAGCTTTCTTT	CASSPDRMNTEAFF
TRBJ1-1	once	TRBV9	NA	TGTGCCAGCAGCTACGGTATGGGCCTGAACACTGAAGCTTTCTTT	CASSYGMGLNTEAFF
TRBJ2-1	NA	TRBV7-6	NA	TGTGCCAGCAGCTCGGGGTTCTCAGAGGAGCAGTTCTTC	CASSSGFSEEQFF
TRBJ1-5	NA	TRBV19	TRBD1	TGTGCCAGTAGTGACAGGGCCGGTTCCAATCAGCCCCAGCATTTT	CASSDRAGSNQPQHF
TRBJ2-7	NA	TRBV18	NA	TGTGCCAGCTCACCGAGTCGGGAAATGGCCTACGAGCAGTACTTC	CASSPSREMAYEQYF
TRBJ1-2	NA	TRBV7-9	NA	TGTGCCAGCAGCTTAGTTGGTACAGGGAGGGACTATGGCTACACCTTC	CASSLVGTGRDYGYTF
TRBJ1-1	NA	TRBV2	NA	TGTGCCAGCAGCGCAGGGGAAGGCACTGAAGCTTTCTTT	CASSAGEGTEAFF
TRBJ1-1	few	TRBV7-9	NA	TGTGCCAGCAGCTTTAGCGGACGAGGGGACACTGAAGCTTTCTTT	CASSFSGRGDTEAFF
TRBJ1-2	many	TRBV7-9	NA	TGTGCCAGCAGCTTAGTGGGAGTAAACTATGGCTACACCTTC	CASSLVGVNYGYTF
TRBJ1-3	NA	TRBV5-1	NA	TGCGCCAGCAGCTTCGGGGGTGGCTCTGGAAACACCATATATTTT	CASSFGGGSGNTIYF
TRBJ1-1	NA	TRBV4-1	TRBD1	TGCGCCAGCAGCCCCGACCCAACAGGGGTAAACACTGAAGCTTTCTTT	CASSPDPTGVNTEAFF
TRBJ1-2	NA	TRBV6-5	NA	TGTGCCAGCAGCCCGACAAGGTTCTATGGCTACACCTTC	CASSPTRFYGYTF
TRBJ1-6	NA	TRBV6-5	TRBD1	TGTGCCAGCAGTTACTTGGGACAGGACAATTCACCCCTCCACTTT	CASSYLGQDNSPLHF
TRBJ2-1	NA	TRBV9	TRBD2	TGTGCCAGCAGCCCCAAGACTAGCGGGGGGTACAATGAGCAGTTCTTC	CASSPKTSGGYNEQFF
TRBJ2-2	NA	TRBV6-5	NA	TGTGCCAGCAGTCCTAACAGGGTTCACACCGGGGAGCTGTTTTTT	CASSPNRVHTGELFF
TRBJ1-6	NA	TRBV4-1	NA	TGCGCCAGCAGCCAATTCGACAGGCCCATGGATTCACCCCTCCACTTT	CASSQFDRPMDSPLHF
TRBJ2-5	NA	TRBV5-1	TRBD2	TGCGCCAGCAGCTTGGCGCTAGCGGGGGGCCGAGAGACCCAGTACTTC	CASSLALAGGRETQYF
TRBJ1-4	NA	TRBV30	NA	TGTGCCTGGAGTACCCGACAGGCGAATAGTGAAAAACTGTTTTTT	CAWSTRQANSEKLFF
TRBJ1-1	NA	TRBV5-1	NA	TGCGCCAGCAGCTTGGGACAGTCGAACACTGAAGCTTTCTTT	CASSLGQSNTEAFF
TRBJ2-1	NA	TRBV7-2	NA	TGTGCCAGCAGCCCGAGGGTGAGCTCCTACAATGAGCAGTTCTTC	CASSPRVSSYNEQFF
TRBJ1-3	NA	TRBV7-6	NA	TGTGCCAGCAGCTTATACTGGGAGGGTGGAAACACCATATATTTT	CASSLYWEGGNTIYF
TRBJ1-4	NA	TRBV5-5	NA	TGTGCCAGCAGGAACAGTCTTAATGAAAAACTGTTTTTT	CASRNSLNEKLFF
TRBJ1-2	few	TRBV6-5	TRBD1	TGTGCCAGCAGTTCGACAGGGGGGGCGGGCTATGGCTACACCTTC	CASSSTGGAGYGYTF
TRBJ2-3	NA	TRBV24-1	NA	TGTGCCACCAGTCTTACAGATACGCAGTATTTT	CATSLTDTQYF
TRBJ1-4	NA	TRBV25-1	NA	TGTGCCAGCAATTCAGGGTTAGGGGAAAAACTGTTTTTT	CASNSGLGEKLFF
TRBJ2-6	NA	TRBV19	TRBD1	TGTGCCAGTAGGAGGACAGGTGCTGGGGCCAACGTCCTGACTTTC	CASRRTGAGANVLTF
TRBJ2-6	once	TRBV11-2	TRBD1	TGTGCCAGCAGCTTAGCGAAGGGGGCGGCCAACGTCCTGACTTTC	CASSLAKGAANVLTF
TRBJ1-3	NA	TRBV9	TRBD1	TGTGCCAGCAGCAAAACAGGGGCAGGGGGCTCTGGAAACACCATATATTTT	CASSKTGAGGSGNTIYF
TRBJ2-1	NA	TRBV19	TRBD1	TGTGCCAGTAGTATAGATCTTCCCGGGACAGCAAATTACAATGAGCAGTTCTTC	CASSIDLPGTANYNEQFF